A single T cell receptor beta chain is shown here with its context. Sequencing was performed with immunoSEQ multiplex PCR; in TCRdb, only in-frame clones are kept and a portion is missing. The sample includes roughly 140,000 clones, about nine tenths of them seen just once. This entry comes from a study of blood T cell repertoires in COVID-19. As for the study in general: From T cells, B-cell-depleted T cells, or PBMCs came the material, which was cDNA or gDNA.

Germline V gives CDR1 MDHEN, CDR2 SYDVKM. The CDR3 contains 14 residues. Trimming took 2 bases from V and 5 from J, leaving 13 bases between them. Material: peripheral blood. The V and J genes are TRBV28 and TRBJ2-7; perhaps TRBD2 as D (6 bases). The clonotype originates from a man aged 45-65 years with active or convalescent COVID-19. CDR3 sequence (DNA): TGTGCCAGCAGTTTAACGGGAGCCAGTCACGAGCAGTACTTC. Translation: CASSLTGASHEQYF.